These 29 T cell receptor beta chains came from one sample sequenced in a study of shared clonotypes between healthy human individuals. Sequenced by immunoSEQ multiplex PCR; TCRdb stores in-frame clones only, minus some. The table has 2 million to 2.5 million clones, roughly 93% seen once. Sequencing was done on a sample of naive CD4+ T cells from PBMCs. Subset described: CD45RA+ positively selected. Receptor source: a man aged 18 to 30 in good health. Some clones in this sample may be carry-over from other donors' samples.

This clone was recorded once. The chain has TRBV13 and TRBJ1-3; 9 nucleotides match TRBD1. The CDR3 loop spans 13 amino acids. Per the germline V gene, CDR1 is PRHDT and CDR2 is FYEKMQ (reference sequence). After removal of 5 bases from V and 8 bases from J, the junction contained 4 bases not matched to a gene. CDR3 nucleotides: TGTGCCAGCAGCCTAAGACAGGGGGACACCATATATTTT. The encoded protein is CASSLRQGDTIYF.

About this clone itself: The same CDR3 arises from other DNA sequences in this sample as well. The V call is TRBV6-5, the J call TRBJ2-2; D is perhaps TRBD1 or TRBD2 (5 bases each). The CDR3 loop spans 14 amino acids. Germline V gene sequence: CDR1 MNHEY, CDR2 SVGAGI. Trimming pared 0 bases from V and 6 bases from J, leaving 8 bases between. In DNA form, the CDR3 reads TGTGCCAGCAGTTACTCGGGACGGGCCGGGGAGCTGTTTTTT. Protein sequence: CASSYSGRAGELFF.

This chain joins TRBV30 and TRBJ2-5; 9 bases agree with TRBD1. This CDR3 is built from 13 residues. Germline V gene sequence: CDR1 GTSNPN, CDR2 SVGIG (reference sequence). V was clipped by 2 bases and J by 5 bases; unmatched bases: 3. The CDR3 DNA follows: TGTGCCTGGAGTCTCGACAGGGGGGAGACCCAGTACTTC. Encoded protein: CAWSLDRGETQYF.

This clone is a singleton in its sample. The V gene is TRBV4-2, the J gene TRBJ1-5; D unclear. Germline V gene data show CDR1 as LGHNA and CDR2 as YNFKEQ. Trimming took 1 base from V and 0 from J, leaving 19 bases between them. The length of the CDR3 is 19 residues. CDR3 DNA: TGTGCCAGCAGCCAAGGCTCCCGCGGTAATCTTTATAGCAATCAGCCCCAGCATTTT. Protein sequence: CASSQGSRGNLYSNQPQHF.

The CDR3 is CASSVTGWTEAFF. The CDR3 DNA follows: TGTGCCAGCAGTGTAACAGGGTGGACTGAAGCTTTCTTT. The chain is built from TRBV6-1 and TRBJ1-1, with a possible D match to TRBD1 (6 bases). There are 13 residues in the CDR3. V lost 4 bases to trimming and J lost 5 bases, with 11 bases between them. Germline-derived CDR1 and CDR2 are MNHNS and SASEGT.

The CDR3 protein is CASRTGGGTDTQYF. The CDR3 bases are TGTGCCAGCAGGACCGGGGGCGGGACAGATACGCAGTATTTT. V is TRBV6-1 and J is TRBJ2-3; tentatively, D is TRBD1 or TRBD2 (6 bases each). Germline V gene lookup returns CDR1 MNHNS and CDR2 SASEGT. This CDR3 is 14 amino acids long. Trimming left V 6 bases short and J 3 bases short, with 13 bases between.

The chain is built from TRBV4-1 and TRBJ2-5; 8 positions agree with TRBD1. V gave up 3 bases and J gave up 5 bases; unmatched junction bases: 11. CDR1 and CDR2 (germline): MGHRA, YSYEKL. The CDR3 is made up of 16 amino acids. The DNA for the CDR3 is TGCGCCAGCAGCCAGGACGACAGGGGAGCGTGGGAGACCCAGTACTTC. The encoded protein is CASSQDDRGAWETQYF.

J is TRBJ1-1 and V is TRBV11-2; D is unclear. V was clipped by 1 base and J by 1 base, with 7 bases between them. Germline CDR1 SGHAT, CDR2 FQNNGV. The CDR3 spans 14 residues. The CDR3 here is CASSLVLENTEAFF. The CDR3 DNA is TGTGCCAGCAGCTTAGTGTTGGAGAACACTGAAGCTTTCTTT.

This clone was picked up a small number of times. This rearrangement joins TRBV2 to TRBJ1-1, with D tentatively TRBD1 (5 bases). From germline, CDR1 is SNHLY and CDR2 FYNNEI. V lost 3 bases and J 1 base, leaving 9 bases between the germline ends. This CDR3 has 14 amino acids. CDR3 sequence (DNA): TGTGCCAGCAGTGACGGCAGGGCGAACACTGAAGCTTTCTTT. The encoded protein is CASSDGRANTEAFF.

The chain joins TRBV6-6 to TRBJ1-4; D is undetermined. Germline values: CDR1 MNHNY, CDR2 SVGAGI (reference sequence). The CDR3 contains 16 residues. Trimming cost V 2 bases and J 0 bases, with 10 bases left between them. CDR3: CASSYEGRSTNEKLFF. The CDR3 region has the DNA TGTGCCAGCAGTTACGAGGGCAGGTCAACTAATGAAAAACTGTTTTTT.

The genes are TRBV27 and TRBJ2-2; no clear D gene. The V end lost 10 bases, the J end lost 4 bases, and 13 bases lay between the germline ends. The V gene's germline CDR1 is MNHEY and CDR2 SMNVEV (reference sequence). The CDR3 is 13 amino acids. This CDR3 is CATRALFTGELFF. CDR3 nucleotides: TGTGCCACCCGGGCATTATTCACCGGGGAGCTGTTTTTT.

The chain recombines TRBV11-2 with TRBJ2-3, with 8 bases lining up with TRBD2. V lost 4 bases to trimming and J lost 0 bases; unmatched junction nucleotides: 9. Germline CDR1 reads SGHAT; CDR2 reads FQNNGV. This CDR3 comprises 17 residues. CDR3 DNA: TGTGCCAGCAGCTATGGCACTAGCGGCCCTAGCACAGATACGCAGTATTTT. This translates into CASSYGTSGPSTDTQYF.

J is TRBJ2-7 and V is TRBV7-3; possible D gene TRBD1, 6 bases. This CDR3 contains 15 residues. Trimming took 5 bases from V and 6 from J, leaving 20 bases between them. Germline CDR1 reads SGHTA; CDR2 reads FQGTGA. Here the CDR3 reads CASSPMGQGLAEQYF. The CDR3 DNA reads TGTGCCAGCAGCCCCATGGGGCAGGGGTTAGCCGAGCAGTACTTC.

V is TRBV5-6 and J is TRBJ2-2; D not resolved. CDR1 and CDR2 (germline): SGHDT, YYEEEE. The CDR3 is 15 residues long. V lost 0 bases and J 7 bases, leaving 13 bases between the germline ends. Here the CDR3 reads CASSLGQVRNGELFF. CDR3 DNA: TGTGCCAGCAGCTTGGGGCAGGTCAGGAACGGGGAGCTGTTTTTT.

This sequence joins TRBV27 and TRBJ2-7; TRBD1 might be the D (5 bases). The germline V gene has CDR1 MNHEY and CDR2 SMNVEV (reference sequence). Trimming pared 2 bases from V and 2 bases from J, leaving 10 bases between. The CDR3 is 14 amino acids. The CDR3 loop reads CASSLSQGTYEQYF. In DNA form, the CDR3 reads TGTGCCAGCAGTTTAAGTCAGGGAACCTACGAGCAGTACTTC.

This rearrangement joins TRBV11-2 to TRBJ2-2; maybe TRBD1 (6 bases). V gave up 1 base and J gave up 3 bases, with 9 bases separating them. The CDR3 contains 15 residues. Germline CDR1 and CDR2: SGHAT and FQNNGV. The CDR3 DNA reads as TGTGCCAGCAGCTTAGTCCGGACAGACACCGGGGAGCTGTTTTTT. Translated: CASSLVRTDTGELFF.

V is TRBV7-3 and J is TRBJ2-3, with D possibly called TRBD1 or TRBD2 (6 bases each). The length of the CDR3 is 14 residues. The ends were cut back, 5 bases at V and 6 bases at J, with 15 bases in the middle. CDR1 SGHTA and CDR2 FQGTGA come from the germline V gene. CDR3 in amino acids: CASSPRGPQDTQYF. CDR3 bases: TGTGCCAGCAGCCCCCGGGGGCCCCAGGATACGCAGTATTTT.

Note on this clone: Other DNA variants within this sample encode the same CDR3. As DNA, the CDR3 is TGCGCCAGCAGCTTTCCGGGACCTTACAATGAGCAGTTCTTC. As protein: CASSFPGPYNEQFF. The chain uses TRBV5-1 and TRBJ2-1; D may correspond to TRBD1 or TRBD2 (5 bases each). Trimming stripped 2 bases from V and 4 bases from J, with 10 bases between. The CDR3 is made up of 14 amino acids. Germline CDR1 SGHRS, CDR2 YFSETQ.

The V call is TRBV27, the J call TRBJ2-2; D gene uncertain. Germline loops: CDR1 MNHEY, CDR2 SMNVEV (reference sequence). The CDR3 totals 14 residues. Trimming pared 6 bases from V and 4 bases from J, leaving 12 bases between. CDR3 loop: CASSPLLSTGELFF. Here the CDR3 DNA reads TGTGCCAGCAGCCCATTATTGTCCACCGGGGAGCTGTTTTTT.

The chain combines TRBV2 with TRBJ1-2, with D possibly matching TRBD1 (6 bases). The CDR3 consists of 13 residues. CDR1 and CDR2 from the germline V gene are SNHLY and FYNNEI. Trimming took off 1 base at V and 7 bases at J, with 10 bases between the two ends. The CDR3 loop reads CASSEGGGSGYTF. CDR3 sequence (DNA): TGTGCCAGCAGTGAAGGCGGGGGCTCTGGCTACACCTTC.

This sequence joins TRBV6-6 and TRBJ1-1, with 7 bases identical to TRBD1. CDR3 size: 14 residues. V dropped 6 bases and J dropped 0; count of bases not matched to a gene: 4. Looked up from germline, CDR1 is MNHNY and CDR2 is SVGAGI (reference sequence). CDR3 residues: CASRQGTLNTEAFF. The CDR3 coding sequence is TGTGCCAGCAGACAGGGGACCCTGAACACTGAAGCTTTCTTT.

This chain uses TRBV29-1 with TRBJ1-2; TRBD1 agrees at 10 bases. Germline trimming cut 7 bases from V and 9 bases from J; bases unmatched to any gene: 11. Germline CDR1 reads SQVTM; CDR2 reads ANQGSEA. The CDR3 length is 13 residues. As DNA, the CDR3 is TGCAGCGCCCAATCGGGACAGGGGTTGAGCTACACCTTC. Encoded protein: CSAQSGQGLSYTF.

The chain recombines TRBV27 with TRBJ2-7; D is unresolved. The V gene lost 3 bases and the J gene lost 7 bases, with 13 bases spanning the gap. CDR3 length: 13 residues. From germline, CDR1 is MNHEY and CDR2 SMNVEV (reference sequence). The CDR3 sequence is CASSFALQGEQYF. Written as DNA, the CDR3 is TGTGCCAGCAGTTTCGCCCTCCAAGGGGAGCAGTACTTC.

CDR3 bases: TGTGCCAGCAGCAGGGGACAGGTCCAAGAGACCCAGTACTTC. Amino acid sequence: CASSRGQVQETQYF. The chain carries TRBV7-2 and TRBJ2-5; 8 bases are a match to TRBD1. Trimming at V came to 5 bases and at J to 1 base, leaving 3 bases not matched to a gene. The CDR3 covers 14 residues. Germline values: CDR1 SGHTA, CDR2 FQGNSA.

J is TRBJ2-1 and V is TRBV7-9; the match to TRBD1 covers 8 bases. There are 15 residues in the CDR3. Losses at the gene ends were 1 base for V and 9 bases for J; bases not matched to a gene: 8. Germline V gives CDR1 SEHNR, CDR2 FQNEAQ (reference sequence). The chain's CDR3 is CASSLVDRVFGEQFF. The CDR3 DNA is TGTGCCAGCAGCTTAGTGGACAGGGTTTTTGGTGAGCAGTTCTTC.

V and J are TRBV4-3 and TRBJ2-1; D not resolved. Germline CDR1 and CDR2: LGHNA and YSLEER. There are 13 residues in the CDR3. The V and J ends lost 2 bases and 7 bases respectively, with 9 bases between them. DNA for the CDR3: TGCGCCAGCAGCCAAACCACAGTTAATGAGCAGTTCTTC. Translation gives CASSQTTVNEQFF.

This clone was counted once. The chain couples TRBV28 to TRBJ2-7; the D gene is possibly TRBD1 (5 bases). CDR1 is MDHEN, CDR2 SYDVKM, per germline. The CDR3 is 16 residues long. V was shortened by 4 bases and J by 4 bases, with 20 bases between the two germline ends. The CDR3 bases are TGTGCCAGCAGTTCCGTTTTAAGGGGCCCTCTTTACGAGCAGTACTTC. Translated, it gives CASSSVLRGPLYEQYF.

This chain links TRBV5-1 with TRBJ2-5; 12 positions match TRBD1. The CDR3 contains 17 residues. Looked up from germline, CDR1 is SGHRS and CDR2 is YFSETQ. The J segment lost 5 bases and the V segment lost 3 bases, leaving 11 bases of the junction unmatched. Here the CDR3 reads CASSSYVGTGGQETQYF. For the CDR3, the DNA is TGCGCCAGCAGCTCCTACGTTGGGACAGGGGGCCAGGAGACCCAGTACTTC.

A single count supports this clone. The J gene is TRBJ1-1, the V gene TRBV6-6; tentatively, D is TRBD1 (5 bases). There are 16 residues in the CDR3. CDR1 and CDR2 (germline): MNHNY, SVGAGI (reference sequence). Trimming shortened V by 4 bases and J by 5 bases, and 20 bases separated the two germline ends. The CDR3 reads CASSLPAKVGGTEAFF. CDR3 in DNA: TGTGCCAGCAGTTTACCGGCTAAGGTCGGGGGGACTGAAGCTTTCTTT.